This passage covers 17 T cell receptor beta chains from one sample sequenced in a study of blood T cell repertoires in COVID-19. Assay: immunoSEQ multiplex PCR; the TCRdb copy retains only in-frame clones and omits some. The table has about 75,000 clones, 79% seen once. The material sequenced was peripheral blood. These receptors originate from an elderly woman with active or convalescent COVID-19.

This rearrangement joins TRBV27 to TRBJ1-5, with D possibly matching TRBD1 (6 bases). Germline V gene lookup returns CDR1 MNHEY and CDR2 SMNVEV (reference sequence). V shed 5 bases and J shed 2 bases, with 13 bases lying between them. The CDR3 has 15 residues. The chain's CDR3 is CASSLGGVGNQPQHF. In DNA, the CDR3 is TGTGCCAGCAGTCTAGGGGGAGTCGGCAATCAGCCCCAGCATTTT.

CDR3 sequence reads: CASSLQDRFRSEQYF. The CDR3 bases are TGCGCCAGCAGCCTCCAGGACAGATTTCGGTCCGAGCAGTACTTC. This chain uses TRBV5-1 with TRBJ2-7, with D maybe TRBD1 (6 bases). Germline V CDR1 and CDR2: SGHRS, YFSETQ. Trimming took 4 bases from V and 6 from J, leaving 20 bases between them. This CDR3 spans 15 amino acids.

This chain uses TRBV11-2 with TRBJ2-7; possible D gene TRBD2, 7 bases. V gave up 1 base and J gave up 4 bases, with 17 bases separating them. The CDR3 contains 16 residues. CDR1 is SGHAT and CDR2 is FQNNGV in the germline V gene. As DNA, the CDR3 is TGTGCCAGCAGCTTAGTGGGGGGGCTTGGCGGATACGAGCAGTACTTC. Translation: CASSLVGGLGGYEQYF. The variable domain in full, with the rest retrieved from reference TRBV11-2 and TRBJ2-7, is EAGVAQSPRYKIIEKRQSVAFWCNPISGHATLYWYQQILGQGPKLLIQFQNNGVVDDSQLPKDRFSAERLKGVDSTLKIQPAKLEDSAVYLCASSLVGGLGGYEQYFGPGTRLTVT.

V gene TRBV12-3 or TRBV12-4 combines with J gene TRBJ1-2; D not certain. V lost 4 bases and J 5 bases, leaving 8 bases between the germline ends. The CDR3 has 12 residues. CDR3 protein: CASSSGMYGYTF. As DNA, the CDR3 is TGTGCCAGCAGTTCGGGAATGTATGGCTACACCTTC.

V gene TRBV27 combines with J gene TRBJ1-6; the D gene is possibly TRBD1 (6 bases). The CDR3 has 15 amino acids. V lost 5 bases to trimming and J lost 7 bases, with 15 bases between them. Germline V gene sequence: CDR1 MNHEY, CDR2 SMNVEV (reference sequence). CDR3 protein: CASSPIETGNSPLHF. CDR3 bases: TGTGCCAGCAGTCCTATAGAAACAGGGAATTCACCCCTCCACTTT.

The J gene is TRBJ2-7, the V gene TRBV6-5; 8 nucleotides align to TRBD1. Unmatched junction bases numbered 4, after V lost 6 bases and J lost 3 bases. Germline CDR1 reads MNHEY; CDR2 reads SVGAGI. The CDR3 runs 13 residues. The CDR3 spells CASRRQGNYEQYF. The CDR3 nucleotides are TGTGCCAGCAGGCGACAGGGGAACTACGAGCAGTACTTC.

V usage is TRBV9 and J usage is TRBJ2-1, with 9 bases that match TRBD1. The ends lost 0 bases at V and 4 bases at J; junction bases unmatched: 5. Looked up from germline, CDR1 is SGDLS and CDR2 is YYNGEE. The CDR3 runs to 16 residues. For the CDR3, the DNA is TGTGCCAGCAGCGTAGTGGGGACAGGGTTTTACAATGAGCAGTTCTTC. It specifies CASSVVGTGFYNEQFF.

The chain has TRBV10-2 and TRBJ2-3; D gene ambiguous. This CDR3 comprises 13 residues. Germline V CDR1 and CDR2: WSHSY, SAAADI. Trimming removed 8 bases at V and 6 bases at J, with 15 bases between. As DNA, the CDR3 is TGCGCCAGCGTAGAGCGAGGAGCCGATACGCAGTATTTT. Translation: CASVERGADTQYF.

The chain uses TRBV19 and TRBJ2-1, with TRBD2 matching over 7 bases. The ends lost 4 bases at V and 0 bases at J; junction bases unmatched: 9. In germline, CDR1 is LNHDA, CDR2 SQIVND (reference sequence). The CDR3 covers 17 residues. CDR3 amino acids: CASSRRAGPSSYNEQFF. For the CDR3, the DNA is TGTGCCAGTAGTAGACGAGCGGGACCGAGCTCCTACAATGAGCAGTTCTTC.

CDR3 DNA sequence: TGCGCCAGCAGCTCACAGGGGGACTATGGCTACACCTTC. This translates into CASSSQGDYGYTF. The J gene is TRBJ1-2, the V gene TRBV5-1, with 8 positions matching TRBD1. The CDR3 is 13 amino acids. Germline values: CDR1 SGHRS, CDR2 YFSETQ. V lost 3 bases to trimming and J lost 3 bases; unmatched junction nucleotides: 1.

V usage is TRBV5-1 and J usage is TRBJ2-2; 7 bases agree with TRBD1. Losses at the gene ends were 0 bases for V and 1 base for J; bases not matched to a gene: 3. Germline V gene sequence: CDR1 SGHRS, CDR2 YFSETQ. CDR3 length: 16 residues. CDR3 protein: CASSLETGRNTGELFF. DNA of the CDR3: TGCGCCAGCAGCTTGGAGACAGGGCGGAACACCGGGGAGCTGTTTTTT. The whole variable domain, filled in from reference TRBV5-1 and TRBJ2-2, reads KAGVTQTPRYLIKTRGQQVTLSCSPISGHRSVSWYQQTPGQGLQFLFEYFSETQRNKGNFPGRFSGRQFSNSRSEMNVSTLELGDSALYLCASSLETGRNTGELFFGEGSRLTVL.

The V and J genes are TRBV19 and TRBJ1-5, with TRBD1 matching 12 bases. CDR3 length equals 16 residues. Looked up from germline, CDR1 is LNHDA and CDR2 is SQIVND (reference sequence). V shed 3 bases, J shed 6 bases, and the junction held 6 bases outside the gene matches. CDR3 bases: TGTGCCAGTAGTATCCGCGGGACAGGGGGCTTTCAGCCCCAGCATTTT. The encoded protein is CASSIRGTGGFQPQHF.

This chain connects TRBV5-5 to TRBJ1-1; the D gene is possibly TRBD1 (6 bases). The CDR3 is 15 amino acids. The germline V gene encodes CDR1 SGHKS and CDR2 YYEKEE (reference sequence). Trimming stripped 5 bases from V and 1 base from J, with 15 bases between. The CDR3 DNA follows: TGTGCCAGCAGGGGGGCTGACTTGGGGAACACTGAAGCTTTCTTT. This encodes CASRGADLGNTEAFF.

The chain combines TRBV28 with TRBJ2-3; 9 bases map to TRBD1. The CDR3 is 15 amino acids. From germline, CDR1 is MDHEN and CDR2 SYDVKM. With 4 bases clipped from V and 3 bases from J, the junction kept 5 bases outside the gene matches. CDR3 sequence (DNA): TGTGCCAGCAGTTCATCGGGACAGGGAACAGATACGCAGTATTTT. This translates into CASSSSGQGTDTQYF.

In this sample, this clone turned up once. The chain couples TRBV11-3 to TRBJ1-3; D remains unclear. The germline V and J ends were trimmed by 1 base and 2 bases, with 9 bases remaining between them. This CDR3 has 15 amino acids. From germline, CDR1 is SGHNT and CDR2 YENEEA. The CDR3 coding sequence is TGTGCCAGCAGCTTAGGGACTCAACCTGGAAACACCATATATTTT. Amino acid sequence: CASSLGTQPGNTIYF.

V gene TRBV6-2 or TRBV6-3 combines with J gene TRBJ2-1; 9 nucleotides match TRBD2. The J segment lost 7 bases and the V segment lost 4 bases, leaving 11 bases of the junction unmatched. In germline, CDR1 is MNHEY, CDR2 SVGEGT. The CDR3 contains 16 residues. The CDR3 nucleotides read TGTGCCAGCAGTTCCCCGGGACTAGCTATTGAGAATGAGCAGTTCTTC. Its protein is CASSSPGLAIENEQFF.

The sample holds one count of this clone. V and J are TRBV7-2 and TRBJ1-1, with D perhaps matching TRBD1 (6 bases). The length of the CDR3 is 15 residues. Trimming took 3 bases from V and 7 from J, leaving 18 bases between them. CDR1 is SGHTA and CDR2 is FQGNSA in the germline V gene. For the CDR3, the DNA is TGTGCCAGCAGCTTGGGGGGGGCTAGGTCGGGTGAAGCTTTCTTT. As protein: CASSLGGARSGEAFF.